These 32 T cell receptor beta chains came from one sample sequenced in a study of T cell changes during pregnancy in multiple sclerosis. The protocol was immunoSEQ multiplex PCR, while the TCRdb copy is restricted to in-frame clones and leaves out a portion. The sample lists tens of thousands of clones, 80% to 90% occurring once. The sequencing here drew on CD4+ T cells from peripheral blood mononuclear cells, taken in the first trimester of pregnancy. The receptors were gathered from a female donor with multiple sclerosis, enrolled in a pregnancy study.

CDR3 amino acids: CASSPNSRSSGETYEQYF. The DNA for the CDR3 is TGTGCCAGCAGCCCTAACTCCCGTTCTAGCGGGGAGACCTACGAGCAGTACTTC. This chain links TRBV11-2 with TRBJ2-7, with 9 bases fitting TRBD2. The CDR3 is 18 amino acids. Germline trimming cut 5 bases from V and 2 bases from J; bases unmatched to any gene: 16. The germline V gene has CDR1 SGHAT and CDR2 FQNNGV.

V gene TRBV10-1 combines with J gene TRBJ2-1; D might be TRBD1 (6 bases). Germline values: CDR1 WNHNN, CDR2 SYGVQD (reference sequence). The CDR3 runs 17 residues. V lost 8 bases to trimming and J lost 0 bases, with 20 bases between them. CDR3 loop: CASLLSGARASYNEQFF. The CDR3 nucleotides read TGCGCCAGCCTACTCTCAGGGGCTCGAGCCTCCTACAATGAGCAGTTCTTC.

The rearrangement links TRBV6-1 to TRBJ2-2; a possible D gene is TRBD1 (6 bases). Deletions cut 2 bases from V and 4 bases from J, with 20 bases between. Per the germline V gene, CDR1 is MNHNS and CDR2 is SASEGT. The CDR3 totals 18 residues. The CDR3 spells CASSEQLLARGSTGELFF. The CDR3 coding sequence is TGTGCCAGCAGTGAACAGTTACTTGCCAGGGGAAGCACCGGGGAGCTGTTTTTT.

V gene TRBV10-3 combines with J gene TRBJ2-2, with a tentative D call TRBD1 (7 bases). This CDR3 comprises 14 residues. V was clipped by 2 bases and J by 7 bases, with 11 bases between them. Germline CDR1 ENHRY, CDR2 SYGVKD. CDR3 amino acids: CAISERQGGGELFF. The CDR3 region has the DNA TGTGCCATCAGTGAGAGGCAGGGGGGCGGGGAGCTGTTTTTT.

This clone was seen a single time. V and J are TRBV7-9 and TRBJ1-6; no definite D call. With 1 base removed from V and 4 bases from J, the gap between germline ends came to 5 bases. In germline, CDR1 is SEHNR, CDR2 FQNEAQ (reference sequence). This CDR3 region has 14 residues. The CDR3 sequence is CASSLEQYNSPLHF. The CDR3 region has the DNA TGTGCCAGCAGCTTAGAACAGTATAATTCACCCCTCCACTTT.

J is TRBJ2-3 and V is TRBV19, with TRBD1 identical over 7 bases. The CDR3 is 13 residues long. Germline V gene lookup returns CDR1 LNHDA and CDR2 SQIVND (reference sequence). V was pared by 8 bases and J by 4 bases, with 6 bases of the junction left unmatched. In nucleotides, the CDR3 is TGTGCCAGTCGAAACACAGGGGCAGATACGCAGTATTTT. Translation: CASRNTGADTQYF.

V is TRBV25-1 and J is TRBJ1-6, with 11 bases that match TRBD1. With V trimmed by 4 bases and J by 10 bases, 9 bases remained unmatched. Germline lookup yields CDR1 MGHDK and CDR2 SYGVNS. This CDR3 comprises 16 residues. CDR3 amino acids: CASSGPGTGGHSPLHF. Here the CDR3 DNA reads TGTGCCAGCAGTGGTCCCGGGACAGGGGGTCACTCACCCCTCCACTTT.

This sequence joins TRBV19 and TRBJ1-2, with 8 bases fitting TRBD1. CDR1 and CDR2 (germline): LNHDA, SQIVND (reference sequence). The J segment lost 4 bases and the V segment lost 3 bases, leaving 7 bases of the junction unmatched. This CDR3 region has 15 residues. The CDR3 nucleotides are TGTGCCAGTAGTATTGGAGGACAGGGTGGCTATGGCTACACCTTC. As protein: CASSIGGQGGYGYTF.

A few counts support this clone. CDR3 bases: TGTGCCAGCAGCGAGTACCCTCCCACAGGGGACTATGGCTACACCTTC. Protein sequence: CASSEYPPTGDYGYTF. The J gene is TRBJ1-2, the V gene TRBV2, with 7 bases identical to TRBD1. In germline, CDR1 is SNHLY, CDR2 FYNNEI. The CDR3 loop spans 16 amino acids. The junction had 13 bases not matched to a gene; V was cut back by 6 bases and J by 3 bases.

The chain employs TRBV19 and TRBJ1-2; 7 nucleotides agree with TRBD1. Germline CDR1 LNHDA, CDR2 SQIVND (reference sequence). The CDR3 covers 14 residues. The junction had 5 bases not matched to a gene; V was cut back by 3 bases and J by 4 bases. CDR3 nucleotide sequence: TGTGCCAGTAGTATCCAGGCAGGGGGCTATGGCTACACCTTC. Its translation: CASSIQAGGYGYTF.

V is TRBV12-5 and J is TRBJ2-7; D is uncertain. From germline, CDR1 is LGHNT and CDR2 FRNRAP. The CDR3 has 11 residues. The V and J ends lost 6 bases and 2 bases respectively, with 5 bases between them. The CDR3 coding sequence is TGTGCTAGTGGGCGGACCTACGAGCAGTACTTC. It specifies CASGRTYEQYF.

The chain links TRBV6-5 to TRBJ1-3; D not certain. Trimming removed 2 bases from V and 0 bases from J, with 8 bases in between. This CDR3 has 15 amino acids. Looked up from germline, CDR1 is MNHEY and CDR2 is SVGAGI. The CDR3 nucleotides are TGTGCCAGCAGTTACCAGGTTTCCTCTGGAAACACCATATATTTT. Translating it yields CASSYQVSSGNTIYF.

The genes are TRBV11-1 and TRBJ2-5, with TRBD1 identical over 12 bases. Trimming removed 1 base from V and 9 bases from J; junction bases left unmatched: 6. CDR1 is SGHAT, CDR2 FQDESV, per germline (reference sequence). The CDR3 contains 15 residues. CDR3 region: CASSLGGTGGSPQYF. CDR3 nucleotides: TGTGCCAGCAGCTTAGGCGGGACAGGGGGCAGCCCCCAGTACTTC.

In this sample, this clone turned up a few times. The J gene is TRBJ1-1, the V gene TRBV14, with D possibly being TRBD1 (5 bases). V was trimmed by 4 bases and J by 4 bases, leaving 13 bases between them. The CDR3 runs 14 residues. Germline assignment: CDR1 SGHDN and CDR2 FVKESK. The CDR3 region has the DNA TGTGCCAGCAGCCTCTTTGGGGCGGCCACTGAAGCTTTCTTT. This gives the protein CASSLFGAATEAFF.

The chain is built from TRBV27 and TRBJ2-2, with 11 bases that match TRBD2. Germline V lookup: CDR1 MNHEY, CDR2 SMNVEV (reference sequence). The junction had 16 bases not matched to a gene; V was cut back by 4 bases and J by 9 bases. This CDR3 has 18 amino acids. The CDR3 sequence is CASSSPSGSGGAWRELFF. In DNA form, the CDR3 reads TGTGCCAGCAGTTCCCCCTCAGGTAGCGGGGGGGCGTGGAGGGAGCTGTTTTTT.

The gene calls are TRBV5-6 and TRBJ1-1; no clear D. CDR1 and CDR2 (germline): SGHDT, YYEEEE. V gave up 5 bases and J gave up 0 bases, with 14 bases separating them. The CDR3 is 15 amino acids. Here the CDR3 reads CASRLGLGMNTEAFF. In DNA form, the CDR3 reads TGTGCCAGCAGACTAGGGTTGGGGATGAACACTGAAGCTTTCTTT. Drawing the rest from reference TRBV5-6 and TRBJ1-1, the complete variable domain is DAGVTQSPTHLIKTRGQQVTLRCSPKSGHDTVSWYQQALGQGPQFIFQYYEEEERQRGNFPDRFSGHQFPNYSSELNVNALLLGDSALYLCASRLGLGMNTEAFFGQGTRLTVV.

V usage is TRBV30 and J usage is TRBJ2-3; no firm D call. V dropped 4 bases and J dropped 1 base, with 9 bases sitting between them. CDR1 is GTSNPN, CDR2 SVGIG, per germline (reference sequence). CDR3 length: 13 residues. CDR3 sequence: CAWTRQGTDTQYF. CDR3 coding DNA: TGTGCCTGGACAAGGCAGGGCACAGATACGCAGTATTTT.

This clone was recorded only once. V usage is TRBV6-1 and J usage is TRBJ1-1; 7 nucleotides agree with TRBD1. Per germline, CDR1 MNHNS and CDR2 SASEGT. The J segment lost 5 bases and the V segment lost 4 bases, leaving 13 bases of the junction unmatched. The CDR3 loop spans 16 amino acids. CDR3: CASSVVWGQTVTEAFF. Here the CDR3 DNA reads TGTGCCAGCAGTGTAGTTTGGGGACAGACCGTTACTGAAGCTTTCTTT.

This chain links TRBV5-6 with TRBJ1-1; D remains ambiguous. Trimming cost V 2 bases and J 3 bases, with 11 bases left between them. Germline CDR1 SGHDT, CDR2 YYEEEE. The CDR3 has 14 amino acids. CDR3 DNA: TGTGCCAGCAGCTTTAGGATCGGGTACACTGAAGCTTTCTTT. Its protein product is CASSFRIGYTEAFF.

The chain links TRBV7-9 to TRBJ2-2; TRBD1 is a possible D gene (7 bases). This CDR3 spans 16 amino acids. Trimming removed 1 base from V and 7 bases from J, with 16 bases in between. Germline CDR1 reads SEHNR; CDR2 reads FQNEAQ (reference sequence). This CDR3 reads CASSLVGGGVGGELFF. The DNA of the CDR3 is TGTGCCAGCAGCTTAGTAGGAGGGGGCGTGGGCGGGGAGCTGTTTTTT.

The gene calls are TRBV9 and TRBJ2-5; 8 positions agree with TRBD2. The CDR3 is 16 amino acids. V was clipped by 0 bases and J by 0 bases; unmatched bases: 4. CDR1 and CDR2 (germline): SGDLS, YYNGEE. This CDR3 is CASSVGRGGYQETQYF. The CDR3 DNA reads as TGTGCCAGCAGCGTAGGCCGGGGGGGCTACCAAGAGACCCAGTACTTC.

The chain is built from TRBV7-9 and TRBJ2-2, with TRBD2 matching 12 bases. The germline V gene encodes CDR1 SEHNR and CDR2 FQNEAQ (reference sequence). The CDR3 spans 16 residues. V was clipped by 5 bases and J by 6 bases; unmatched bases: 7. The CDR3: CASSRRLAGASGELFF. As DNA, the CDR3 is TGTGCCAGCAGCCGACGACTAGCGGGAGCCTCCGGGGAGCTGTTTTTT.

This clone was counted a single time. The gene calls are TRBV7-2 and TRBJ1-1; tentative D call: TRBD1 (5 bases). CDR3 length equals 13 residues. Germline CDR1 reads SGHTA; CDR2 reads FQGNSA. V was clipped by 5 bases and J by 1 base, with 8 bases between them. CDR3 sequence: CASSPGGNTEAFF. The CDR3 coding sequence is TGTGCCAGCAGCCCGGGGGGGAACACTGAAGCTTTCTTT.

The V gene is TRBV5-1, the J gene TRBJ2-1, with 9 positions matching TRBD2. Germline V gene data show CDR1 as SGHRS and CDR2 as YFSETQ. The CDR3 has 20 residues. V was clipped by 0 bases and J by 7 bases; unmatched bases: 20. This chain's CDR3 is CASSLGGRARGGRGNNEQFF. The CDR3 DNA reads TGCGCCAGCAGCTTGGGAGGACGGGCCCGTGGCGGGAGGGGAAATAATGAGCAGTTCTTC.

The J gene is TRBJ1-2, the V gene TRBV2; a weak D match, TRBD1 (6 bases). Deletions cut 11 bases from V and 3 bases from J, with 19 bases between. CDR1 SNHLY and CDR2 FYNNEI come from the germline V gene. The CDR3 covers 14 residues. Here the CDR3 DNA reads TGTGCCTCACGTTTACAGGGTGGGGACTATGGCTACACCTTC. Its protein product is CASRLQGGDYGYTF.

This chain connects TRBV27 to TRBJ1-2, with D tentatively TRBD1 (6 bases). Germline assignment: CDR1 MNHEY and CDR2 SMNVEV (reference sequence). The CDR3 runs to 13 residues. Trimming removed 0 bases from V and 4 bases from J, with 6 bases in between. The chain's CDR3 is CASSLSGGYGYTF. The CDR3 nucleotides are TGTGCCAGCAGTTTATCAGGGGGCTATGGCTACACCTTC.

The chain recombines TRBV28 with TRBJ2-1; possibly TRBD1 for D (7 bases). The CDR3 totals 20 residues. CDR1 MDHEN and CDR2 SYDVKM come from the germline V gene. V was clipped by 5 bases and J by 4 bases, with 30 bases between them. The CDR3 DNA reads as TGTGCCAGCAGTGACCCCCTGACAGGGAGGATAGTATTGGGTTACAATGAGCAGTTCTTC. Its protein product is CASSDPLTGRIVLGYNEQFF.

This chain connects TRBV9 to TRBJ1-4; TRBD1 aligns across 7 bases. The CDR3 is 14 residues long. Germline V gene data show CDR1 as SGDLS and CDR2 as YYNGEE. V shed 0 bases, J shed 8 bases, and the junction held 4 bases outside the gene matches. DNA of the CDR3: TGTGCCAGCAGCGTAGCCAGGGGGGACGAAAAACTGTTTTTT. This encodes CASSVARGDEKLFF.

This clone was seen a few times. V usage is TRBV6-5 and J usage is TRBJ1-1; D not certain. CDR3 size: 13 residues. Trimming cost V 6 bases and J 1 base, with 9 bases left between them. Germline CDR1 is MNHEY and CDR2 is SVGAGI. The CDR3 loop is CASRRLKNTEAFF. CDR3 sequence (DNA): TGTGCCAGCAGGAGACTCAAGAACACTGAAGCTTTCTTT.

This rearrangement joins TRBV7-3 to TRBJ2-3, with a weak D call TRBD1 (6 bases). Looked up from germline, CDR1 is SGHTA and CDR2 is FQGTGA. Trimming pared 3 bases from V and 2 bases from J, leaving 15 bases between. The CDR3 sequence is 16 residues long. The CDR3 here is CASSLNRAAVTDTQYF. The CDR3 DNA sequence: TGTGCCAGCAGCTTGAACAGGGCCGCGGTCACAGATACGCAGTATTTT.

This rearrangement joins TRBV7-3 to TRBJ2-1; 11 bases are a match to TRBD2. The CDR3 sequence is 14 residues long. J was trimmed by 6 bases and V by 5 bases; bases with no gene match: 3. Germline-derived CDR1 and CDR2 are SGHTA and FQGTGA. In DNA, the CDR3 is TGTGCCAGCAGCGCCGGGACTAGCGGCAATGAGCAGTTCTTC. Its translation: CASSAGTSGNEQFF.

The genes are TRBV7-2 and TRBJ2-1, with 7 bases lining up with TRBD2. Per germline, CDR1 SGHTA and CDR2 FQGNSA. V lost 2 bases and J lost 4; bases outside the gene matches: 5. The CDR3 runs 15 residues. The CDR3 region is CASSLMLAEYNEQFF. The CDR3 DNA reads TGTGCCAGCAGCTTAATGCTAGCGGAATACAATGAGCAGTTCTTC. Full variable domain (rest looked up from reference TRBV7-2 and TRBJ2-1): GAGVSQSPSNKVTEKGKDVELRCDPISGHTALYWYRQSLGQGLEFLIYFQGNSAPDKSGLPSDRFSAERTGGSVSTLTIQRTQQEDSAVYLCASSLMLAEYNEQFFGPGTRLTVL.